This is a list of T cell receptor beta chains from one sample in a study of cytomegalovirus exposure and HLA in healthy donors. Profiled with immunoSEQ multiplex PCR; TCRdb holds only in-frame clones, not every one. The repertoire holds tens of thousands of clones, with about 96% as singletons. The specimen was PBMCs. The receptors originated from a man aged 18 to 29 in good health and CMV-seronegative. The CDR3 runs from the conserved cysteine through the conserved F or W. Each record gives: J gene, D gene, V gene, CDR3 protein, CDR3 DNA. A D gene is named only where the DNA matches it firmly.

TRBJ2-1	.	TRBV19	CASSMGGRSSYNEQFF	TGTGCCAGTAGTATGGGGGGGCGGAGCTCCTACAATGAGCAGTTCTTC
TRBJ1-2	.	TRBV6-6	CASSYDRGYTF	TGTGCCAGCAGTTATGACAGAGGCTACACCTTC
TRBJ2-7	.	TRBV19	CASSTRGAGTYEQYF	TGTGCCAGTAGTACCCGTGGAGCGGGCACTTACGAGCAGTACTTC
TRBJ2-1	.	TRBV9	CASSVGILVMDEQFF	TGTGCCAGCAGCGTTGGTATTCTAGTTATGGATGAGCAGTTCTTC
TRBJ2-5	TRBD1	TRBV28	CASGTGGGGETQYF	TGTGCCAGCGGGACAGGGGGCGGTGGGGAGACCCAGTACTTC
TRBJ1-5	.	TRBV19	CASSADSHYQPQHF	TGTGCCAGTAGTGCCGACAGCCATTATCAGCCCCAGCATTTT
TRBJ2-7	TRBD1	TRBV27	CASSSRDRRLRSSYEQYF	TGTGCCAGCAGTTCCCGGGACAGAAGACTTAGGTCCTCCTACGAGCAGTACTTC
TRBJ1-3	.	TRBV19	CASKSLSGNTIYF	TGTGCCAGTAAAAGCCTCTCTGGAAACACCATATATTTT
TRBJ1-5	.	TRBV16	CASSQTRGGSGPQHF	TGTGCCAGCAGCCAAACCAGGGGCGGCTCAGGGCCCCAGCATTTT
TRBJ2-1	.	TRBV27	CASSFNGGSYNEQFF	TGTGCCAGCAGTTTCAACGGAGGCTCCTACAATGAGCAGTTCTTC
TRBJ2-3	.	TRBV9	CASSVEYIATDTQYF	TGTGCCAGCAGCGTAGAGTATATAGCGACAGATACGCAGTATTTT
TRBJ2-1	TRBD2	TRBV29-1	CSVEGGLAGYNEQFF	TGCAGCGTTGAAGGGGGCCTAGCGGGGTACAATGAGCAGTTCTTC
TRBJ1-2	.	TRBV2	CASIRDYGYTF	TGTGCCAGCATCAGGGACTATGGCTACACCTTC